The sequence of this TCR beta chain was determined in a study of read filtering for tumor transcriptome and immune sequencing (dated by TCRdb to 2020 to 2022). About the investigation overall: The cohort had some 16 male and 11 to 15 female patients with a mean age of around 66 years, ranging from roughly 45 to 90. Under revised international staging, about 8 patients fell into R-ISS I, more than 15 into R-ISS II and over five into R-ISS III. Whole-transcriptome libraries were prepared with the TruSeq RNA Access Library Prep Kit after DNase treatment. Per sample, about 4 to 11 million TCR-region mapped reads were obtained with IR-seq, compared with only about 80 to 1,300 with RNA-seq. Using the same bone marrow samples, the study compared TCR repertoires obtained by targeted immune repertoire sequencing with those obtained by bulk whole-transcriptome sequencing. As a main aim, a read-filtering strategy for immune repertoire data was addressed, with the specific question being whether clonotypes supported by a single read should be removed.

Every patient had bone marrow sampled at the time of active disease. Isolation of bone marrow mononuclear cells was performed by Ficoll-Hypaque density gradient centrifugation. Myeloma plasma cells were removed and CD138-negative cells were collected by negative selection after labeling with CD138 magnetic microbeads on a MACS separator. Flow cytometry on an Attune NxT with CD138 antibodies was used to check the purity of the isolated cells. Total RNA was extracted with TRIzol reagent and quantified with a NanoDrop spectrophotometer. For each patient, the CD138-negative bone marrow sample underwent paired RNA-seq and IR-seq. Cut back by 6 bases and 5 bases, the V and J ends lie 15 bases apart. In the germline V gene (reference sequence), CDR1 corresponds to LNHDA and CDR2 to SQIVND. Including the terminal cysteine and phenylalanine, the CDR3 comprises 14 residues. Only the CDR3 portion is preserved as DNA: 42 bases, with reading frame beginning at the first base.

Starting from about 400 ng RNA, TCR libraries were constructed with the Immunoverse kit using molecular barcoded adaptors that cover the alpha/delta and beta/gamma chains. TCR library preparation used the same RNA that went into transcriptome sequencing. TCR libraries were sequenced on an Illumina HiSeq 4000 with 2 x 150 cycles. As for the original processing: With MiXCR, TCR reads were aligned to human V, D, J and C references and assembled into CDR3 clonotypes, with quality filtering and error correction included. The tcR package in R was used to analyze clonotype counts and gene usage diversity. For inspection of raw mapping reads, RNA-seq reads were mapped by STAR aligner version 2.5.3a onto GRCh37 of the human genome. To test how sequencing depth affected the clonotypes detected, IR-seq fastq files were randomly downsampled with Seqtk 1.3. TCRdb passed the public sequencing reads through fastp at Q25 and MiXCR, retaining productive beta sequences. Rows are unified per CDR3 protein, each entry keeping the most common DNA and genes. The V and J calls were not made by the authors but by TCRdb's processing. The sample profile shows about 57,000 distinct CDR3 sequences; less than 25% of them were found once. Approximately 17% of the sample is taken by the ten largest.

The research as a whole found: Single-read clonotypes made up about 81.9% of clonotypes but approximately 3.5% of total reads in IR-seq, and 70% to 75% of clonotypes and 40% to 45% of reads in RNA-seq. The sorted CD138-negative fraction was composed of a mixed bone marrow immune population rather than of purified T cells. Compared with RNA-seq, IR-seq captured clonotypes at much higher depth and more reliably, and a smaller IR-seq throughput was enough to identify most shared clonotypes. The correlation between IR-seq and RNA-seq shared clonotype proportions was increased by removal of single-read clonotypes.

The sample holds many counts of this clonotype. Its antigen is unknown. Per-nucleotide qualities are absent, and no much larger clonotype sits a single base away. The sample taken for sequencing was a population of CD138-negative cells sorted from bone marrow. The cell subset or site label on this specimen signifies: bone marrow mononuclear cells depleted of CD138+ plasma/myeloma cells by negative magnetic selection. The chain links TRBV19 with TRBJ2-3; the D gene is perhaps TRBD2, from 6 matching bases. This TCR derives from a donor aged 40 or over with multiple myeloma. The nucleotide sequence is given as TGTGCCAGTAGCCCGACTAGTTCCGTAGATACGCAGTATTTT. Protein translation: CASSPTSSVDTQYF. The entire variable domain, with the stretches around the CDR3 drawn from the reference TRBV19 and TRBJ2-3 proteins, is DGGITQSPKYLFRKEGQNVTLSCEQNLNHDAMYWYRQDPGQGLRLIYYSQIVNDFQKGDIAEGYSVSREKKESFPLTVTSAQKNPTAFYLCASSPTSSVDTQYFGPGTRLTVL.